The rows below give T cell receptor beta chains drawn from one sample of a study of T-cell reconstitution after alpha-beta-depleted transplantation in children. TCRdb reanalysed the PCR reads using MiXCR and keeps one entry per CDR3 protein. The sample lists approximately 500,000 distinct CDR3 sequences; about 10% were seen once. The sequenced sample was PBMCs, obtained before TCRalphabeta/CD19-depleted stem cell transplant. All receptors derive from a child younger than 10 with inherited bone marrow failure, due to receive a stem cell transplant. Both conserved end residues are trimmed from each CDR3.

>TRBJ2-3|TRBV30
AWSRQSPDTQY
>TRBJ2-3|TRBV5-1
ASSLGDPLSTDTQY
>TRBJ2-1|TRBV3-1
ASSQELWASYNEQF
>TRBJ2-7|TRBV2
ASGKGSSYEQY
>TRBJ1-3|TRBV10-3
AISDLESGNTIY
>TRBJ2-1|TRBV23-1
AILTKSSYNEQF
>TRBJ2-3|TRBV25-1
ASSEGNTDTQY
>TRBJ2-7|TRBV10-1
ASSAGLAGYEQY
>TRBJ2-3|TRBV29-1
SVGPGALMDTQY
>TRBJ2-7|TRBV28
ASSLNRQGEQY
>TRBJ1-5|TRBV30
AWSVGTHSNQPQH
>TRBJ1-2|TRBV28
ASSWALGYT
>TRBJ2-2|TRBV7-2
ASSRDRGRITGELF
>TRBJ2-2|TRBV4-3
ASSTITGELF
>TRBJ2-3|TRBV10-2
ASRRDNTQY
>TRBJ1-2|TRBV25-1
ASSKLRDYGYT
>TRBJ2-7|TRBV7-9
ASSLPGHPKLHEQY
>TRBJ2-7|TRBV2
ASSESAYEQY
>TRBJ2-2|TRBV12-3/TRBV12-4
ASSRGRTSGTGELF
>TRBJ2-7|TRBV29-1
SGRTGSTYEQY
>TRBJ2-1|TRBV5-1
ASSFTVWDGRGQQF
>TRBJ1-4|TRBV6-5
ASRRDPFAEKLF
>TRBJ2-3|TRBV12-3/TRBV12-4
ASSFGPIISDTQY
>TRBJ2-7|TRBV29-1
SVGTTPYEQY